These 25 T cell receptor beta chains were sequenced from one sample in a study of brain T cells in children with intractable seizures. As for time point: blood from clinic visit 5 months post-surgery; TSC patient then seizure free. Libraries were prepared by immunoSEQ multiplex PCR; TCRdb keeps only in-frame clonotypes and omits some of them. The data show 340,000 or so clones, with roughly 93% seen just once and around 6% held by the top ten. The source was peripheral blood, collected around 5 months after surgery. Receptors were obtained from a boy less than two years old with tuberous sclerosis and intractable seizures.

The gene calls are TRBV2 and TRBJ2-1; weak D call: TRBD2 (6 bases). Germline V gene data show CDR1 as SNHLY and CDR2 as FYNNEI. CDR3 length: 15 residues. Trimming removed 4 bases at V and 4 bases at J, with 14 bases between. The CDR3 nucleotides are TGTGCCAGCAGTGGATGGGACTCCACGTACAATGAGCAGTTCTTC. This codes for CASSGWDSTYNEQFF.

The chain couples TRBV7-9 to TRBJ1-1; D is perhaps TRBD1 (5 bases). V was clipped by 4 bases and J by 0 bases, with 18 bases between them. Per germline, CDR1 SEHNR and CDR2 FQNEAQ (reference sequence). The CDR3 consists of 17 residues. The CDR3 sequence: CASSSQGEQFMNTEAFF. The DNA of the CDR3 is TGTGCCAGCAGCTCGCAAGGGGAGCAGTTCATGAACACTGAAGCTTTCTTT.

The gene calls are TRBV6-5 and TRBJ1-1; D uncertain. Germline V gives CDR1 MNHEY, CDR2 SVGAGI. This CDR3 comprises 14 residues. Trimming left V 2 bases short and J 4 bases short, with 11 bases between. The CDR3 DNA sequence: TGTGCCAGCAGTTACGGCGAGACGAGCACTGAAGCTTTCTTT. Translating gives CASSYGETSTEAFF.

The V gene is TRBV7-8, the J gene TRBJ2-7, with TRBD2 matching over 11 bases. Germline V gene sequence: CDR1 SGHVS, CDR2 FQNEAQ. Germline trimming cut 5 bases from V and 2 bases from J; bases unmatched to any gene: 8. The length of the CDR3 is 16 residues. In nucleotides, the CDR3 is TGTGCCAGCAGCCCTGAGACTAGCGGGATTCCCTACGAGCAGTACTTC. Protein: CASSPETSGIPYEQYF. The full variable domain, with the rest looked up from reference TRBV7-8 and TRBJ2-7, is GAGVSQSPRYKVAKRGQDVALRCDPISGHVSLFWYQQALGQGPEFLTYFQNEAQLDKSGLPSDRFFAERPEGSVSTLKIQRTQQEDSAVYLCASSPETSGIPYEQYFGPGTRLTVT.

The V gene is TRBV11-3, the J gene TRBJ2-2; 7 bases agree with TRBD2. With 4 bases clipped from V and 5 bases from J, the junction kept 10 bases outside the gene matches. Germline assignment: CDR1 SGHNT and CDR2 YENEEA. CDR3 size: 16 residues. CDR3: CASSSYGGRSTGELFF. CDR3 sequence (DNA): TGTGCCAGCAGCTCGTATGGCGGGAGATCAACCGGGGAGCTGTTTTTT.

The chain joins TRBV19 to TRBJ1-2; D remains unclear. Germline V gene data show CDR1 as LNHDA and CDR2 as SQIVND (reference sequence). The CDR3 runs 13 residues. V was trimmed by 3 bases and J by 2 bases, leaving 7 bases between them. The CDR3 protein is CASSIYENYGYTF. The CDR3 DNA reads TGTGCCAGTAGTATCTACGAGAACTATGGCTACACCTTC. The entire variable domain, with the rest obtained from reference TRBV19 and TRBJ1-2, is as follows: DGGITQSPKYLFRKEGQNVTLSCEQNLNHDAMYWYRQDPGQGLRLIYYSQIVNDFQKGDIAEGYSVSREKKESFPLTVTSAQKNPTAFYLCASSIYENYGYTFGSGTRLTVV.

This sequence joins TRBV5-8 and TRBJ1-4, with D possibly TRBD1 on 5 matching bases. The CDR3 is 17 amino acids. The germline V and J ends were trimmed by 3 bases and 0 bases, with 15 bases remaining between them. Germline CDR1 SGHTS, CDR2 YDEGEE. The CDR3 reads CASSSGTGLATNEKLFF. The CDR3 bases are TGTGCCAGCAGCTCCGGGACGGGACTTGCAACTAATGAAAAACTGTTTTTT.

The genes are TRBV24-1 and TRBJ2-1, with 11 bases that match TRBD2. Germline CDR1 KGHDR, CDR2 SFDVKD. V shed 4 bases, J shed 4 bases, and the junction held 8 bases outside the gene matches. The CDR3 runs 17 residues. The CDR3 loop is CATSDPGTSGLYNEQFF. For the CDR3, the DNA is TGTGCCACCAGTGACCCCGGGACTAGCGGACTATACAATGAGCAGTTCTTC.

This chain joins TRBV6-5 and TRBJ2-2; D is perhaps TRBD1 (5 bases). The germline gives CDR1 MNHEY, CDR2 SVGAGI. The CDR3 consists of 11 residues. V lost 10 bases, J lost 4 bases, and 7 bases lay in between. CDR3 amino acids: CATRVTGELFF. CDR3 nucleotide sequence: TGTGCCACCAGGGTCACCGGGGAGCTGTTTTTT.

This chain uses TRBV10-3 with TRBJ2-1; 7 nucleotides match TRBD2. Unmatched junction bases numbered 7, after V lost 3 bases and J lost 5 bases. Germline CDR1 and CDR2: ENHRY and SYGVKD. The CDR3 spans 15 residues. The DNA for the CDR3 is TGTGCCATCAGTGATCTAGCGGATGTCAACAATGAGCAGTTCTTC. Its translation: CAISDLADVNNEQFF.

This clone was detected only a few times. The chain is built from TRBV12-3 or TRBV12-4 and TRBJ1-2; 8 nucleotides align to TRBD1. V trimming: 6 bases; J trimming: 4 bases; junction bases outside the gene matches: 4. This CDR3 is 13 amino acids long. The CDR3 region has the DNA TGTGCCAGCAGCATACAGGGGGTCTATGGCTACACCTTC. It specifies CASSIQGVYGYTF.

The chain uses TRBV11-3 and TRBJ1-1; D may be TRBD1 (5 bases). This CDR3 is 13 amino acids long. Deletions cut 3 bases from V and 1 base from J, with 6 bases between. Germline loops: CDR1 SGHNT, CDR2 YENEEA. This CDR3 reads CASSLQGNTEAFF. The CDR3 nucleotides read TGTGCCAGCAGCTTGCAGGGGAACACTGAAGCTTTCTTT.

The chain couples TRBV19 to TRBJ1-2; D perhaps matches TRBD1 (6 bases). V was trimmed by 5 bases and J by 3 bases, leaving 16 bases between them. This CDR3 region has 15 residues. Germline values: CDR1 LNHDA, CDR2 SQIVND (reference sequence). The CDR3 region is CASSSGVDRYYGYTF. CDR3 nucleotide sequence: TGTGCCAGTAGTTCAGGAGTTGACAGGTACTATGGCTACACCTTC. Filled out from reference TRBV19 and TRBJ1-2, the complete variable domain reads DGGITQSPKYLFRKEGQNVTLSCEQNLNHDAMYWYRQDPGQGLRLIYYSQIVNDFQKGDIAEGYSVSREKKESFPLTVTSAQKNPTAFYLCASSSGVDRYYGYTFGSGTRLTVV.

V usage is TRBV4-1 and J usage is TRBJ2-1; TRBD2 matches at 8 bases. This CDR3 region has 17 residues. Germline values: CDR1 MGHRA, CDR2 YSYEKL. Unmatched junction bases numbered 9, after V lost 0 bases and J lost 5 bases. CDR3 nucleotide sequence: TGCGCCAGCAGCCAAGATCCCGGGACTAGAAGTCACAATGAGCAGTTCTTC. Its translation is CASSQDPGTRSHNEQFF.

The chain is built from TRBV5-6 and TRBJ2-2; D tentatively fits TRBD1 or TRBD2 (6 bases each). Germline-derived CDR1 and CDR2 are SGHDT and YYEEEE. Trimming took off 4 bases at V and 5 bases at J, with 9 bases between the two ends. CDR3 length: 13 amino acids. DNA for the CDR3: TGTGCCAGCAGCGGCGGGACAACCGGGGAGCTGTTTTTT. Amino acid sequence: CASSGGTTGELFF.

The chain links TRBV11-2 to TRBJ1-1; D may be TRBD1 (6 bases). Trimming left V 5 bases short and J 6 bases short, with 13 bases between. The CDR3 sequence is 13 residues long. Germline lookup yields CDR1 SGHAT and CDR2 FQNNGV. CDR3 DNA: TGTGCCAGCAGCCTGGGGGGGCTAGCTGAAGCTTTCTTT. As protein: CASSLGGLAEAFF.

The rearrangement joins TRBV6-5 to TRBJ2-2; 8 nucleotides align to TRBD1. CDR1 is MNHEY and CDR2 is SVGAGI in the germline V gene. V was pared by 2 bases and J by 7 bases, with 6 bases of the junction left unmatched. CDR3 size: 15 residues. Written as DNA, the CDR3 is TGTGCCAGCAGTTACAGTCAGGGGGCCGGCGGGGAGCTGTTTTTT. It translates to CASSYSQGAGGELFF.

This clone has a handful of counts. The chain combines TRBV6-4 with TRBJ2-2; TRBD2 might be the D (5 bases). V lost 5 bases to trimming and J lost 7 bases, with 11 bases between them. Germline values: CDR1 MRHNA, CDR2 SNTAGT. The CDR3 runs to 13 residues. Here the CDR3 reads CASSPLVSGELFF. For the CDR3, the DNA is TGTGCCAGCAGTCCACTAGTGAGCGGGGAGCTGTTTTTT.

The rearrangement joins TRBV30 to TRBJ1-6; possibly TRBD1 for D (5 bases). Germline V gene data show CDR1 as GTSNPN and CDR2 as SVGIG (reference sequence). The CDR3 runs 13 residues. The germline V and J ends were trimmed by 5 bases and 7 bases, with 12 bases remaining between them. In nucleotides, the CDR3 is TGTGCCTGGGAGGGGCAGGGAAATTCACCCCTCCACTTT. This translates into CAWEGQGNSPLHF. Complete variable domain (other parts from reference TRBV30 and TRBJ1-6): SQTIHQWPATLVQPVGSPLSLECTVEGTSNPNLYWYRQAAGRGLQLLFYSVGIGQISSEVPQNLSASRPQDRQFILSSKKLLLSDSGFYLCAWEGQGNSPLHFGNGTRLTVT.

The V gene is TRBV4-1, the J gene TRBJ2-1; no firm D call. The CDR3 contains 15 residues. Looked up from germline, CDR1 is MGHRA and CDR2 is YSYEKL. V was cut by 4 bases and J by 7 bases, with 17 bases left in between. In DNA form, the CDR3 reads TGCGCCAGCAGCCCCTACGGTCTAGGAACGAATGAGCAGTTCTTC. Translation gives CASSPYGLGTNEQFF.

This chain uses TRBV25-1 with TRBJ2-3; 9 bases are shared with TRBD2. This CDR3 has 16 residues. With V trimmed by 3 bases and J by 3 bases, 7 bases remained unmatched. Germline lookup yields CDR1 MGHDK and CDR2 SYGVNS. CDR3 amino acids: CASSDQPGLATDTQYF. The CDR3 DNA is TGTGCCAGCAGTGACCAACCGGGACTAGCAACAGATACGCAGTATTTT.

This sequence joins TRBV19 and TRBJ2-7, with D unclear. Germline V CDR1 and CDR2: LNHDA, SQIVND (reference sequence). The CDR3 loop spans 15 amino acids. Between the trimmed V and J ends, which lost 1 base and 6 bases, there was a span of 16 bases. The CDR3 reads CASSIGQASLGEQYF. The CDR3 nucleotides are TGTGCCAGTAGTATAGGGCAGGCTTCTTTGGGCGAGCAGTACTTC.

The V gene is TRBV5-3, the J gene TRBJ2-5; tentatively, D is TRBD2 (6 bases). TRBV5-3 counts as an open reading frame of uncertain function. The length of the CDR3 is 16 residues. V was trimmed by 1 base and J by 4 bases, leaving 17 bases between them. CDR3 amino acids: CARSLLIRRDLETQYF. Here the CDR3 DNA reads TGTGCCAGAAGCTTGTTAATTCGGCGGGATCTAGAGACCCAGTACTTC.

The chain carries TRBV11-2 and TRBJ2-5; a possible D gene is TRBD2 (6 bases). Deletions cut 1 base from V and 4 bases from J, with 22 bases between. The germline gives CDR1 SGHAT, CDR2 FQNNGV. The CDR3 extends over 18 amino acids. Written as DNA, the CDR3 is TGTGCCAGCAGCTTAGCGAATGGGGCGGGGTTGGATGGAGAGACCCAGTACTTC. This translates into CASSLANGAGLDGETQYF.

The chain links TRBV9 to TRBJ1-1; perhaps TRBD1 as D (6 bases). Germline V gene sequence: CDR1 SGDLS, CDR2 YYNGEE. V was cut by 0 bases and J by 10 bases, with 16 bases left in between. There are 14 residues in the CDR3. This CDR3 is CASSVEAVGGGAFF. The CDR3 DNA sequence: TGTGCCAGCAGCGTAGAGGCAGTGGGAGGGGGAGCTTTCTTT.